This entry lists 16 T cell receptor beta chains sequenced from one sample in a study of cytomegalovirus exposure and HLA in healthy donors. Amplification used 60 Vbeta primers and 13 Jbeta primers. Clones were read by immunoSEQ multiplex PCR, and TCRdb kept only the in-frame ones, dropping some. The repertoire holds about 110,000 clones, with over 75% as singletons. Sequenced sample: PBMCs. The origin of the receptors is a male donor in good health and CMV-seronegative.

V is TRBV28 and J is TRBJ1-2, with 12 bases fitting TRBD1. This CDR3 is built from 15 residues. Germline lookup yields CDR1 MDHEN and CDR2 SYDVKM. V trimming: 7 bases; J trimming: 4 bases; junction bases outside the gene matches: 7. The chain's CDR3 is CASTTGTGGRYGYTF. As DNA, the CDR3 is TGTGCCAGCACCACGGGGACAGGGGGCCGCTATGGCTACACCTTC.

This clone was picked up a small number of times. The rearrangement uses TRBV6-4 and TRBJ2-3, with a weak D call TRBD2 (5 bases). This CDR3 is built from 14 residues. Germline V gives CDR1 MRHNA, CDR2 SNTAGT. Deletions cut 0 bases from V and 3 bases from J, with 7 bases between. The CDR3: CASSDSRETDTQYF. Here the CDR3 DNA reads TGTGCCAGCAGTGACTCGAGGGAAACAGATACGCAGTATTTT.

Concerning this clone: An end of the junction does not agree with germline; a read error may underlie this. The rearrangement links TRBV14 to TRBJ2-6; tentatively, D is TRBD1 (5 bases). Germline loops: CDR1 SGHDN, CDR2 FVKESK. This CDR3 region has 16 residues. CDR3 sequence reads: CASSQGARLGADVLTF. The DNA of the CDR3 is TGTGCCAGCAGCCAAGGGGCCAGGCTTGGGGCCGACGTCCTGACTTTC.

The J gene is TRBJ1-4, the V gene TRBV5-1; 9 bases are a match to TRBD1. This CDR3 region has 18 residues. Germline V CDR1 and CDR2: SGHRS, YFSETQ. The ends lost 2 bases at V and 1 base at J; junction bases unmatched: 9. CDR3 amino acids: CASSFGQGTPVTNEKLFF. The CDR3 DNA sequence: TGCGCCAGCAGCTTCGGACAGGGGACGCCTGTAACTAATGAAAAACTGTTTTTT.

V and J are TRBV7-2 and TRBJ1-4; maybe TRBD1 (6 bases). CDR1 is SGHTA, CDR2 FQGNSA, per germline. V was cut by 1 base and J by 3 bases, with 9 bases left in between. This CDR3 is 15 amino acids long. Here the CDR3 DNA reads TGTGCCAGCAGCTTAGGGGGGCGGGCTAATGAAAAACTGTTTTTT. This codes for CASSLGGRANEKLFF.

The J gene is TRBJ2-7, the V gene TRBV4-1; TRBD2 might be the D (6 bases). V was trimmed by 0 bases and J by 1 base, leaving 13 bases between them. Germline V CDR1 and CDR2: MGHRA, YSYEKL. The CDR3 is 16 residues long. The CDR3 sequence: CASSQEDGTRSYEQYF. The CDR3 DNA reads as TGCGCCAGCAGCCAAGAAGACGGGACTCGTTCCTACGAGCAGTACTTC.

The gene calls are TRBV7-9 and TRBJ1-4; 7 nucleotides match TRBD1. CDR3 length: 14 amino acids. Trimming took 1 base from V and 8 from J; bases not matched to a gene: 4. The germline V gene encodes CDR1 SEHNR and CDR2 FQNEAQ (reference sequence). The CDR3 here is CASSLGAGGEKLFF. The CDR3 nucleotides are TGTGCCAGCAGCTTAGGGGCAGGGGGAGAAAAACTGTTTTTT.

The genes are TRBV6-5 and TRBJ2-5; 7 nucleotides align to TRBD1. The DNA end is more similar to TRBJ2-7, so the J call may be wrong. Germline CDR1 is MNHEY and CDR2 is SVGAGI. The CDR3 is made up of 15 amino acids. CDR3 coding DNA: TGTGCCAGCAGCTACCGGGACAGCCCACCCTACGAGCAGTACTTC. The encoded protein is CASSYRDSPPYEQYF.

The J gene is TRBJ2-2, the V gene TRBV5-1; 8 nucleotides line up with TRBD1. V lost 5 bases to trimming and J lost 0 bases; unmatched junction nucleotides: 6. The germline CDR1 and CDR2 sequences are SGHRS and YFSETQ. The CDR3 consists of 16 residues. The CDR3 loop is CASRNTGGSNTGELFF. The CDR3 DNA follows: TGCGCCAGCAGGAACACAGGGGGATCGAACACCGGGGAGCTGTTTTTT.

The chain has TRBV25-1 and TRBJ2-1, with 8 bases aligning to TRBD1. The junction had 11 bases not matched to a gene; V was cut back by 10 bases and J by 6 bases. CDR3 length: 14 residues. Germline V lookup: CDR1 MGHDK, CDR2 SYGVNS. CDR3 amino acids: CATEDRGRRNEQFF. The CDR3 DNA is TGTGCCACCGAAGACAGGGGTCGGCGCAATGAGCAGTTCTTC.

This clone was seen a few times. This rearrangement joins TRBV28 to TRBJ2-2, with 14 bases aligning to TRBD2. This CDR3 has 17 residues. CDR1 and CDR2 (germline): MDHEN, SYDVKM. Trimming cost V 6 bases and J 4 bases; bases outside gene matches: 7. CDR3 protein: CASRRGTSGSPTGELFF. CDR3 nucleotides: TGTGCCAGCAGGCGGGGGACTAGCGGGAGTCCCACCGGGGAGCTGTTTTTT.

The chain's CDR3 is CASSERLANNEQFF. The CDR3 DNA reads TGTGCCAGCAGCGAGCGGCTAGCGAACAATGAGCAGTTCTTC. The V and J genes are TRBV9 and TRBJ2-1; TRBD2 is a possible D gene (6 bases). V was shortened by 3 bases and J by 5 bases, with 12 bases between the two germline ends. CDR1 SGDLS and CDR2 YYNGEE come from the germline V gene. This CDR3 contains 14 residues.

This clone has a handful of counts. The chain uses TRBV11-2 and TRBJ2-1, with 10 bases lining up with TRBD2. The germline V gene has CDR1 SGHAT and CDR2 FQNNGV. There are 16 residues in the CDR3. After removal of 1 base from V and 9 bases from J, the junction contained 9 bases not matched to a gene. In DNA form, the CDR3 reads TGTGCCAGCAGCTTAGTCCCAGCGGGAGGGCCCAGTGAGCAGTTCTTC. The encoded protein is CASSLVPAGGPSEQFF.

The chain's CDR3 is CAIRGQGDEQFF. CDR3 in DNA: TGTGCCATCAGGGGACAGGGCGATGAGCAGTTCTTC. The rearrangement joins TRBV10-3 to TRBJ2-1; 9 bases agree with TRBD1. Trimming took 6 bases from V and 8 from J; bases not matched to a gene: 2. Germline values: CDR1 ENHRY, CDR2 SYGVKD. CDR3 length: 12 amino acids.

The CDR3 sequence: CASSTGTQYF. Here the CDR3 DNA reads TGTGCCAGCAGCACAGGAACGCAGTATTTT. This rearrangement joins TRBV6-5 to TRBJ2-3, with D possibly being TRBD1 (5 bases). Germline CDR1 and CDR2: MNHEY and SVGAGI. V lost 6 bases to trimming and J lost 9 bases, with 7 bases between them. This CDR3 contains 10 residues.

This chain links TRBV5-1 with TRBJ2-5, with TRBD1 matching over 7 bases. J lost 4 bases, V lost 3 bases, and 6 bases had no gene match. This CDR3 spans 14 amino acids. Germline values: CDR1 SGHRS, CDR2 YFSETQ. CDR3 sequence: CASSSGQVGETQYF. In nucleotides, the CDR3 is TGCGCCAGCAGCTCTGGACAGGTTGGAGAGACCCAGTACTTC. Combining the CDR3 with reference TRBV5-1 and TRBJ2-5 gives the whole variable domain KAGVTQTPRYLIKTRGQQVTLSCSPISGHRSVSWYQQTPGQGLQFLFEYFSETQRNKGNFPGRFSGRQFSNSRSEMNVSTLELGDSALYLCASSSGQVGETQYFGPGTRLLVL.